This is a list of T cell receptor beta chains from one sample in a study of shared clonotypes between healthy human individuals. Repertoires were generated with immunoSEQ multiplex PCR, while TCRdb's copy carries only in-frame clones and drops some. The sample has roughly 1,100,000 clones, roughly 75% seen once. Material: memory CD4+ T cells sorted from blood. These receptor sequences come from a man between 18 and 35 years old in good health. The CDR3 runs from the conserved cysteine through the conserved F or W. A D gene is named only where the DNA matches it firmly. For some rows the clone size is stated as once, few or many, or as a class when expanded; others skip it.

-,TRBV4-3,TRBJ1-1,-,CASSPAPRGTEAFF,TGCGCCAGCAGCCCGGCCCCTCGGGGCACTGAAGCTTTCTTT
few,TRBV14,TRBJ2-3,-,CASSVTDTQYF,TGTGCCAGCAGCGTAACAGATACGCAGTATTTT
-,TRBV7-2,TRBJ2-1,-,CASSSTYANEQFF,TGTGCCAGCAGCTCCACCTACGCGAATGAGCAGTTCTTC
-,TRBV5-1,TRBJ2-2,-,CASSARTGSNTGELFF,TGCGCCAGCAGCGCGCGGACTGGATCGAACACCGGGGAGCTGTTTTTT
-,TRBV10-3,TRBJ1-6,TRBD1,CAIRTGGGEDSPLHF,TGTGCCATCAGGACAGGGGGAGGAGAGGATTCACCCCTCCACTTT
-,TRBV7-2,TRBJ2-3,-,CASTGGGGTDTQYF,TGTGCCAGCACCGGAGGGGGAGGCACAGATACGCAGTATTTT
-,TRBV5-4,TRBJ2-7,-,CASSLYSGTYDYEQYF,TGTGCCAGCAGCTTGTATTCCGGCACATATGACTACGAGCAGTACTTC
-,TRBV5-5,TRBJ1-2,-,CASSLAAGTYGYTF,TGTGCCAGCAGCTTGGCGGCAGGCACCTATGGCTACACCTTC
-,TRBV10-3,TRBJ2-2,TRBD1,CAIRSQGASTGELFF,TGTGCCATCAGGTCACAGGGGGCATCGACCGGGGAGCTGTTTTTT
-,TRBV5-4,TRBJ1-4,TRBD1,CASSRQGLGEKLFF,TGTGCCAGCAGCCGACAGGGTCTAGGAGAAAAACTGTTTTTT
once,TRBV18,TRBJ1-6,TRBD1,CASSLQGDNSPLHF,TGTGCCAGCTCACTGCAGGGGGATAATTCACCCCTCCACTTT
-,TRBV6-5,TRBJ1-6,TRBD1,CASRDRDNSPLHF,TGTGCCAGCAGGGACAGGGATAATTCACCCCTCCACTTT